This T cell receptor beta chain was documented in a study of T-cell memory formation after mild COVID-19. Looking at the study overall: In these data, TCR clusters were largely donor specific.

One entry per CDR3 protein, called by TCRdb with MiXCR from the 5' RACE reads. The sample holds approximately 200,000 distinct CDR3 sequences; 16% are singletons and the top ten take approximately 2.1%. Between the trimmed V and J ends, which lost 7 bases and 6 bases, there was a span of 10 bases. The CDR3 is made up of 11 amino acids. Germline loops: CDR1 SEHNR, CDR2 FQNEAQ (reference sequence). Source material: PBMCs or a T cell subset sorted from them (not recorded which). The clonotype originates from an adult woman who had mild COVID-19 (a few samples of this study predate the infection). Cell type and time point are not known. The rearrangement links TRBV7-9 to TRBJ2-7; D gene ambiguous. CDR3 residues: CASILGPEQYF. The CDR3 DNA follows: TGTGCCAGCATCTTGGGTCCCGAGCAGTACTTC.